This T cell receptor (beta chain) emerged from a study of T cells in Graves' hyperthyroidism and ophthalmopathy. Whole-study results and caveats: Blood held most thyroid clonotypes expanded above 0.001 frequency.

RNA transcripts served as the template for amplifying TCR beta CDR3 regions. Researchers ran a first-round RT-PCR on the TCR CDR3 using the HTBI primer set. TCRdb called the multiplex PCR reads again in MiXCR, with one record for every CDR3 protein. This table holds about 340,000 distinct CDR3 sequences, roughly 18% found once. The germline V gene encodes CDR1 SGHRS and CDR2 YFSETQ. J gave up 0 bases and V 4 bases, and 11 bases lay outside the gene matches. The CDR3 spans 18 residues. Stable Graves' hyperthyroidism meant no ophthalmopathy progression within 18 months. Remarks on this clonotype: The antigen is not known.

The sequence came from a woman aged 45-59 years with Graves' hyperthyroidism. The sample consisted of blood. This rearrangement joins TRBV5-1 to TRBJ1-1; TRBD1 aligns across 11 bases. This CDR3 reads CASSAGQGAVGLNTEAFF. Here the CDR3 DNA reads TGCGCCAGCAGCGCCGGACAGGGGGCGGTGGGGTTGAACACTGAAGCTTTCTTT.